This record covers a single T cell receptor (beta chain). Germline V gene sequence: CDR1 MDHEN, CDR2 SYDVKM. The CDR3 sequence is 15 residues long. Between the trimmed V and J ends, which lost 3 bases and 4 bases, there was a span of 15 bases. Sorted out of PBMCs were CD4+ T cells and CD8+ T cells. This sample stems from a study of CD8+ T cells in alopecia areata. Following RNA extraction, reverse transcription yielded cDNA that acted as the sequencing template. Measured with immunoSEQ multiplex PCR; TCRdb has only the in-frame clones, and not every one. The sample records around 190,000 clones, more than 55% being singletons.

This receptor was identified in a human donor in good health. Sequencing was performed on CD8+ T cells sorted from blood. The chain employs TRBV28 and TRBJ2-5, with D perhaps TRBD2 (5 bases). CDR3 nucleotides: TGTGCCAGCAGTTTGGCCAATTCACGGGGAGAGACCCAGTACTTC. Its protein product is CASSLANSRGETQYF.